The subject of this entry is one T cell receptor beta chain. Its target is not known. This entry is derived from a study of CD8 T cells in ankylosing spondylitis. Whole-study results and caveats: It was reported that disease-linked clones were significantly enriched in matched ankylosing spondylitis synovial fluid. Made up of about eight highly homologous variants, a TCR beta motif appeared characteristic of ankylosing spondylitis blood.

TCRdb passed the 5' RACE reads through MiXCR, listing each CDR3 protein once. The data hold 700,000 or so distinct CDR3 sequences, with over 15% observed a single time. The CDR3 spans 15 residues. Germline lookup yields CDR1 DFQATT and CDR2 SNEGSKA (reference sequence). V was trimmed by 5 bases and J by 4 bases, leaving 18 bases between them. This clonotype was obtained from a male donor with ankylosing spondylitis. The sequenced material came from blood, either unsorted or a sorted T cell fraction (not recorded which). V gene TRBV20-1 combines with J gene TRBJ2-1, with a possible D match to TRBD2 (6 bases). CDR3 loop: CSAERDGGTYNEQFF. The CDR3 DNA follows: TGCAGTGCTGAACGGGATGGGGGGACTTACAATGAGCAGTTCTTC.